Listed below are T cell receptor beta chains from one sample, sequenced in a study of T cells in Graves' hyperthyroidism and ophthalmopathy. TCRdb redid the calling of the multiplex PCR reads with MiXCR, one entry per CDR3 protein. This table holds 500,000 to 800,000 distinct CDR3 sequences, roughly 15% found once. Sequencing was performed on blood. These receptor sequences come from a woman aged 50 to 65 with Graves' ophthalmopathy. CDR3s include the opening cysteine and the closing phenylalanine or tryptophan. A D gene is named only where the DNA matches it firmly. Size is omitted from some rows. Given values are once, few, many or a class for expanded clones.

clone_size	cdr3_length	v_call	j_call	d_call	cdr3_nt	cdr3_aa
.	17	TRBV20-1	TRBJ2-2	TRBD2	TGCAGTGCTAGAGGACGACTAGCGGGAGTGGTCACCGGGGAGCTGTTTTTT	CSARGRLAGVVTGELFF
many	17	TRBV18	TRBJ1-3	.	TGTGCCAGCTCACAGGTCCCGGGGACATCCTCTGGAAACACCATATATTTT	CASSQVPGTSSGNTIYF
many	15	TRBV5-4	TRBJ2-2	TRBD2	TGTGCCAGCAGCTTGGACCAGGGACTAAATGGGGAGCTGTTTTTT	CASSLDQGLNGELFF
.	16	TRBV28	TRBJ1-1	TRBD1	TGTGCCAGCAGTCAGGGACAGGGAGGGATGTACACTGAAGCTTTCTTT	CASSQGQGGMYTEAFF
many	14	TRBV18	TRBJ1-5	.	TGTGCCAGCTCACCATCAGGGGATCGTCAGCCCCAGCATTTT	CASSPSGDRQPQHF
many	13	TRBV7-3	TRBJ2-5	.	TGTGCCAGCAGCCTTCTTATAGGGGAGACCCAGTACTTC	CASSLLIGETQYF
.	14	TRBV10-3	TRBJ2-2	.	TGTGCCATCAGTGAAAGCGGGCCCACCGGGGAGCTGTTTTTT	CAISESGPTGELFF
.	12	TRBV24-1	TRBJ2-7	.	TGTGCCACCTCCGGTGGAGGAGACGAGCAGTACTTC	CATSGGGDEQYF
.	15	TRBV10-3	TRBJ1-3	.	TGTGCCATCAGTGAGACCCGACAGAGAGGAAACACCATATATTTT	CAISETRQRGNTIYF
few	16	TRBV5-1	TRBJ2-1	TRBD1	TGCGCCAGCAGCTTGGATGCGACAGGGGGTGGCAATGAGCAGTTCTTC	CASSLDATGGGNEQFF
many	14	TRBV7-8	TRBJ2-2	.	TGTGCCAGCAGCTTACTAGCGTCTTTTGGGGAGCTGTTTTTT	CASSLLASFGELFF
many	14	TRBV28	TRBJ2-3	.	TGTGCCAGCAGTTTGGGACCCCCCACAGATACGCAGTATTTT	CASSLGPPTDTQYF
.	14	TRBV15	TRBJ2-5	.	TGTGCCACCAGCAGAGATAGGACCGGTGAGACCCAGTACTTC	CATSRDRTGETQYF
few	18	TRBV14	TRBJ2-7	.	TGTGCCAGCAGCCAAGGGGGGCAGGCAGGACGATACCCCTACGAGCAGTACTTC	CASSQGGQAGRYPYEQYF
many	15	TRBV11-2	TRBJ2-4	TRBD1	TGTGCCAGCAGCTCCCGACAGGGTGTGAAAAACATTCAGTACTTC	CASSSRQGVKNIQYF
many	16	TRBV24-1	TRBJ1-5	TRBD1	TGTGCCACCAGTGACCAGACAGGGGACGGCAATCAGCCCCAGCATTTT	CATSDQTGDGNQPQHF
many	12	TRBV2	TRBJ2-3	.	TGTGCCAAAATGCCTAGCACAGATACGCAGTATTTT	CAKMPSTDTQYF
.	15	TRBV20-1	TRBJ1-1	.	TGCAGTGTAGAAGAGGGGACACGAATGAACACTGAAGCTTTCTTT	CSVEEGTRMNTEAFF
few	13	TRBV7-9	TRBJ2-2	.	TGTGCCAGCACCCAAGGTGTAACCGGGGAGCTGTTTTTT	CASTQGVTGELFF
many	14	TRBV6-1	TRBJ2-1	.	TGTGCCAGCAGTGCTCTCGGCGGGGTCAATGAGCAGTTCTTC	CASSALGGVNEQFF
many	15	TRBV6-2/TRBV6-3	TRBJ1-5	TRBD1	TGTGCCAGCAGCTCTCCAGGGGGCGGCAATCAGCCCCAGCATTTT	CASSSPGGGNQPQHF
few	13	TRBV20-1	TRBJ2-3	.	TGCAGTGCCGAACCCGGGGGCACAGATACGCAGTATTTT	CSAEPGGTDTQYF
.	13	TRBV30	TRBJ1-2	.	TGTGCCTGGAGCCCTTCCGGAGGCTATGGCTACACCTTC	CAWSPSGGYGYTF
few	14	TRBV20-1	TRBJ2-3	.	TGCAGTGCTAGGGACCTCGGGCGGGTAGATACGCAGTATTTT	CSARDLGRVDTQYF
many	15	TRBV2	TRBJ2-2	TRBD2	TGTGCCAGCAAGACTAGCGGGACGAACACCGGGGAGCTGTTTTTT	CASKTSGTNTGELFF
many	13	TRBV19	TRBJ2-7	.	TGTGCCAGCAGTTTAGCGGAGTCCTACGAGCAGTACTTC	CASSLAESYEQYF
.	13	TRBV30	TRBJ2-3	.	TGTGCCTGGGGACGTTCTACCACAGATACGCAGTATTTT	CAWGRSTTDTQYF
many	14	TRBV27	TRBJ1-6	.	TGTGCCAGCAGAACAGGGTCCTATAATTCACCCCTCCACTTT	CASRTGSYNSPLHF
.	15	TRBV28	TRBJ2-7	.	TGTGCCAGCAGCCCCTATACGGGATTATTCTACGAGCAGTACTTC	CASSPYTGLFYEQYF
.	16	TRBV4-2	TRBJ1-1	TRBD1	TGTGCCAGCAGCCAAGACGGCCAAGGGGGCAACACTGAAGCTTTCTTT	CASSQDGQGGNTEAFF
.	13	TRBV4-2	TRBJ2-1	.	TGTGCCAGCAGCCAACCCACAGGTAATGAGCAGTTCTTC	CASSQPTGNEQFF
many	11	TRBV11-3	TRBJ1-1	.	TGTGCCAGCAAGCGTAGGGCCGAAGCTTTCTTT	CASKRRAEAFF